Presented here are 18 T cell receptor beta chains from one specimen sequenced in a study of read filtering for tumor transcriptome and immune sequencing. This library used approximately 390 ng RNA and molecular barcoded adaptors spanning alpha/delta and beta/gamma chains. TCRdb re-called the reads through MiXCR, storing one row per CDR3 protein. The sample records over 45,000 distinct CDR3 sequences, 20% to 25% being singletons. Source material: a population of CD138-negative cells sorted from bone marrow. The receptors stem from a donor over 35 with multiple myeloma.

In this sample, this clonotype turned up many times. The chain employs TRBV30 and TRBJ2-1, with D uncertain. The CDR3 length is 14 residues. CDR1 is GTSNPN, CDR2 SVGIG, per germline (reference sequence). Trimming took off 4 bases at V and 0 bases at J, with 10 bases between the two ends. The CDR3 region has the DNA TGTGCCTGGAACTTTGGGTCCTCCTACAATGAGCAGTTCTTC. Translating gives CAWNFGSSYNEQFF.

The chain joins TRBV27 to TRBJ1-5; TRBD1 matches 7 bases. There are 16 residues in the CDR3. Germline V gives CDR1 MNHEY, CDR2 SMNVEV (reference sequence). V lost 4 bases to trimming and J lost 2 bases; unmatched junction nucleotides: 8. The CDR3 DNA reads as TGTGCCAGCAGTTCGTTTCCCGGGACAGGCAATCAGCCCCAGCATTTT. Encoded protein: CASSSFPGTGNQPQHF.

This clonotype was seen at least ten times. V and J are TRBV9 and TRBJ1-4, with TRBD1 as a possible D gene (6 bases). This CDR3 contains 16 residues. The germline CDR1 and CDR2 sequences are SGDLS and YYNGEE. V lost 4 bases and J lost 4, with 17 bases in between. The CDR3 loop reads CASSLRRQGRNEKLFF. CDR3 in DNA: TGTGCCAGCAGCCTTCGAAGGCAGGGGCGTAATGAAAAACTGTTTTTT.

The chain is built from TRBV10-3 and TRBJ1-2; possibly TRBD1 for D (6 bases). The CDR3 has 13 residues. CDR1 ENHRY and CDR2 SYGVKD come from the germline V gene. The germline V and J ends were trimmed by 6 bases and 2 bases, with 10 bases remaining between them. The CDR3: CAISITGNYGYTF. In DNA form, the CDR3 reads TGTGCCATCAGCATTACAGGGAACTATGGCTACACCTTC.

This clonotype is classed as large. At one end the junction does not follow the germline gene, possibly because of a read error. The rearrangement joins TRBV5-1 to TRBJ1-4; 9 bases are shared with TRBD1. CDR1 and CDR2 (germline): SGHRS, YFSETQ. This CDR3 region has 15 residues. The chain's CDR3 is CASSWDRELNEKLFF. In nucleotides, the CDR3 is TGTGCCAGCAGCTGGGACAGGGAGTTAAATGAAAAACTGTTTTTT.

To note about this clonotype: This may be a read error, as it is one base from a much larger clone. V gene TRBV12-3 or TRBV12-4 combines with J gene TRBJ1-5; D unresolved. V dropped 5 bases and J dropped 4 bases, with 12 bases sitting between them. This CDR3 has 14 amino acids. The CDR3 nucleotides read TGTGCCAGCAGTCTTGGCCAGCAAAATCAGCCCCAGCATTTT. This translates into CASSLGQQNQPQHF.

As to this clonotype: This sequence may be a read error, since a much larger clone differs from it by one base. The missing conserved phenylalanine or tryptophan at the end of this CDR3 makes a read error likely. This sequence joins TRBV11-3 and TRBJ2-5; D not resolved. Germline V gene lookup returns CDR1 SGHNT and CDR2 YENEEA. This CDR3 has 11 amino acids. V lost 1 base and J 8 bases, leaving 5 bases between the germline ends. The CDR3 nucleotides read TGTGCCAGCAGCTTAGGTGTTACCCAGTACTCC. Protein sequence: CASSLGVTQYS.

This clonotype was observed many times. J is TRBJ2-2 and V is TRBV20-1; 9 bases agree with TRBD2. J gave up 6 bases and V 5 bases, and 10 bases lay outside the gene matches. CDR3 size: 15 residues. Per germline, CDR1 DFQATT and CDR2 SNEGSKA (reference sequence). In DNA form, the CDR3 reads TGCAGTGCTCCTTTGAGTAGCGGGGGCTCCGGGGAGCTGTTTTTT. Its translation: CSAPLSSGGSGELFF.

This clonotype was recorded at least ten times. The gene calls are TRBV5-1 and TRBJ2-5; D not resolved. The CDR3 has 13 amino acids. Trimming cost V 0 bases and J 5 bases, with 8 bases left between them. Germline V lookup: CDR1 SGHRS, CDR2 YFSETQ. The DNA of the CDR3 is TGCGCCAGCAGCTTGGGGGCAGAGGAGACCCAGTACTTC. This translates into CASSLGAEETQYF.

This clonotype occurred many times. This rearrangement joins TRBV10-3 to TRBJ2-7, with 9 bases identical to TRBD1. The CDR3 is made up of 15 amino acids. The ends lost 4 bases at V and 2 bases at J; junction bases unmatched: 6. Germline V gene sequence: CDR1 ENHRY, CDR2 SYGVKD. The CDR3 sequence is CAISAATGGAYEQYF. CDR3 DNA: TGTGCCATCAGTGCTGCGACAGGGGGTGCCTACGAGCAGTACTTC.

This clonotype was counted many times. CDR3 DNA: TGTGCCAGCAGTGATATGTTCCATGAGCAGTTCTTC. Its protein is CASSDMFHEQFF. This rearrangement joins TRBV3-1 to TRBJ2-1; D unclear. Germline CDR1 reads LGHDT; CDR2 reads YNNKEL (reference sequence). The germline V and J ends were trimmed by 6 bases and 8 bases, with 11 bases remaining between them. The CDR3 contains 12 residues.

A note on this clonotype: The junction shows a germline mismatch at one end, possibly a read error. This chain uses TRBV7-3 with TRBJ2-5; possible D gene TRBD1, 6 bases. This CDR3 contains 15 residues. Germline V lookup: CDR1 SGHTA, CDR2 FQGTGA. The CDR3 loop is CASSLTQGLQQTPYF. Here the CDR3 DNA reads TGTGCCAGCAGCCTAACGCAGGGGCTGCAACAGACCCCGTACTTC.

This clonotype has ten or more counts. The V and J genes are TRBV18 and TRBJ1-2; D perhaps matches TRBD1 (6 bases). The germline CDR1 and CDR2 sequences are KGHSH and LQKENI. The CDR3 sequence is 15 residues long. The V and J ends lost 1 base and 0 bases respectively, with 9 bases between them. CDR3 protein: CASSPLAGANYGYTF. The CDR3 region has the DNA TGTGCCAGCTCACCACTTGCAGGGGCTAACTATGGCTACACCTTC.

This clonotype was found many times. The chain has TRBV12-3 or TRBV12-4 and TRBJ1-2; D is uncertain. CDR3 length: 13 amino acids. Trimming cost V 3 bases and J 5 bases, with 10 bases left between them. This CDR3 is CASSFSGTYGYTF. The CDR3, as DNA: TGTGCCAGCAGTTTCAGTGGAACATATGGCTACACCTTC.

In its sample, this clonotype was seen a few times. CDR3 nucleotide sequence: TGTGCCAGCAGCCTGACTAGCGGCCTGTCGGATGAGCAGTTCTTC. It is translated as CASSLTSGLSDEQFF. This chain joins TRBV7-3 and TRBJ2-1; 9 positions match TRBD2. Germline lookup yields CDR1 SGHTA and CDR2 FQGTGA. This CDR3 contains 15 residues. V trimming: 5 bases; J trimming: 8 bases; junction bases outside the gene matches: 10.

This clonotype was observed once. A much larger clone differs from this one at a single base, so this may be a read error. In DNA form, the CDR3 reads TGTGCCAGCAGAGGAGGGGCTCCCGAGCAGTACTTC. Protein: CASRGGAPEQYF. The chain couples TRBV6-1 to TRBJ2-7; D is possibly TRBD2 (6 bases). Germline lookup yields CDR1 MNHNS and CDR2 SASEGT. The CDR3 has 12 amino acids. V lost 6 bases, J lost 6 bases, and 12 bases lay in between.

This clonotype has only a few counts. With a much larger clone just one base away, this may be a read error. This chain uses TRBV5-1 with TRBJ2-1, with D possibly being TRBD2 (6 bases). CDR1 and CDR2 (germline): SGHRS, YFSETQ. The CDR3 has 13 residues. The CDR3 coding sequence is TGCGCCAGCCGCTTGACTAGGTTCTATGAGCAGTTCTTC. It encodes CASRLTRFYEQFF.

This clonotype was seen ten or more times. The chain joins TRBV7-2 to TRBJ1-5, with 8 positions matching TRBD1. The germline V gene has CDR1 SGHTA and CDR2 FQGNSA. This CDR3 comprises 14 residues. J was trimmed by 7 bases and V by 5 bases; bases with no gene match: 7. In DNA form, the CDR3 reads TGTGCCAGCAGCCCTCGGACAGGGAGCCAGCCCCAGCATTTT. It yields the protein CASSPRTGSQPQHF.